A selection of T cell receptor beta chains follows, all from one sample in a study of Graves' ophthalmopathy and Graves' hyperthyroidism. MiXCR, run by TCRdb on the multiplex PCR reads, gives a single entry per CDR3 protein. The data show under 20,000 distinct CDR3 sequences, 46% seen once. Sequenced sample: peripheral blood. The receptors shown here come from a woman between 35 and 50 years old with stable Graves' hyperthyroidism. The CDR3 runs from the conserved cysteine through the conserved F or W. A D gene is named only where the DNA matches it firmly. Size is stated for part of the rows, as once, few or many counts, or as a class when the clone is expanded.

>TRBV20-1|-|many|TRBJ1-5
TGCAGTGCTAGAGTTCCCAGGGCAAATCAGCCCCAGCATTTT
CSARVPRANQPQHF
>TRBV9|-|many|TRBJ2-2
TGTGCCAGCAGCGTAGAACGGGAGAAGGACACCGGGGAGCTGTTTTTT
CASSVEREKDTGELFF
>TRBV15|-|-|TRBJ1-4
TGCGCCACCAGCAGAGCGCCAGCAACTAATGGAAAACTGTTTTTT
CATSRAPATNGKLFF
>TRBV20-1|TRBD2|many|TRBJ2-1
TGCAGTGCTAGAGACCAAACTAGCGGCCGCTACAATGAGCAGTTCTTC
CSARDQTSGRYNEQFF
>TRBV9|-|many|TRBJ2-2
TGTGCCAGCAGCGACACCGGGGAGCTGTTTTTT
CASSDTGELFF
>TRBV12-3/TRBV12-4|-|few|TRBJ1-1
TGTGCCAGCAGTTTAGCAGCGCAGATCAACACTGAAGCTTTCTTT
CASSLAAQINTEAFF
>TRBV9|TRBD1|-|TRBJ1-4
TGTGCCAGCAGCGTAGGAAGGGGGCTGAATGAAAAACTGTTTTTT
CASSVGRGLNEKLFF
>TRBV25-1|-|large|TRBJ1-4
TGTGCCAGCAGTGAAGACAGGCTGGGCGAAAAACTGTTTTTT
CASSEDRLGEKLFF
>TRBV12-3/TRBV12-4|-|once|TRBJ1-1
TGTGCCAGCAGTTTCCCTTTACTCGGGGCCAAGCAGGACACTGAAGCTTTCTTT
CASSFPLLGAKQDTEAFF
>TRBV5-6|-|-|TRBJ2-5
TGTGCCAGCAGCTTGGCCAGGGGGCCGGGGGGGGAGACCCAGTACTTC
CASSLARGPGGETQYF
>TRBV7-9|-|-|TRBJ2-3
TGTGCCAGCAGCTTACCTAGCCCGGGGCGGGGCACAGATACGCAGTATTTT
CASSLPSPGRGTDTQYF
>TRBV11-2|TRBD2|-|TRBJ2-1
TGTGCCAGCAGACCTCCGGGACTAGATGAGCAGTTCTTC
CASRPPGLDEQFF
>TRBV20-1|TRBD2|many|TRBJ2-1
TGCAGTGCTAGAGACCCGCTAGCGGGAACCAATGAGCAGTTCTTC
CSARDPLAGTNEQFF
>TRBV20-1|-|-|TRBJ2-5
TGCAGTGCTTCCGACCAAGGAGAGACCCAGTACTTC
CSASDQGETQYF
>TRBV20-1|TRBD2|many|TRBJ2-5
TGCAGTGCTAGACTAGCGGGGGTAAGAGAGACCCAGTACTTC
CSARLAGVRETQYF
>TRBV2|-|-|TRBJ1-1
TGTGCCAGCAGTGAGCAAGGAGGGAGTACAGAAGCTTTCTTT
CASSEQGGSTEAFF
>TRBV20-1|TRBD2|many|TRBJ2-5
TGCAGTGCTTTCCGCGGGGGGGCATTGAGTGAGACCCAGTACTTC
CSAFRGGALSETQYF
>TRBV6-5|-|few|TRBJ2-7
TGTGCCAGCAGCAAACTCTGGGGTAACGACGAGCAGTACTTC
CASSKLWGNDEQYF